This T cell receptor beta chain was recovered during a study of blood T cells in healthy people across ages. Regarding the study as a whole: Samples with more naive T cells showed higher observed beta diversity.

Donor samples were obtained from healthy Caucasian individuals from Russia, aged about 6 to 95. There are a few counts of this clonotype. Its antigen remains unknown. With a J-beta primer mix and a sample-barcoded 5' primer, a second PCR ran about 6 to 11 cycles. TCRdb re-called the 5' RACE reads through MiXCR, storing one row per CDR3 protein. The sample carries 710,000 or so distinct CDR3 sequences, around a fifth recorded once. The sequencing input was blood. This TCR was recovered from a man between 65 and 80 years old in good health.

In DNA, the CDR3 is TGCAGTGCCTCCGGGAACCAAGAGACCCAGTACTTC. Translation gives CSASGNQETQYF. The chain combines TRBV20-1 with TRBJ2-5, with D maybe TRBD2 (5 bases). The CDR3 is 12 residues long. The ends were cut back, 6 bases at V and 0 bases at J, with 8 bases in the middle. The germline V gene encodes CDR1 DFQATT and CDR2 SNEGSKA (reference sequence).